The 26 T cell receptor beta chains below come from one sample, sequenced in a study of CD8+CD57+ T cells in acquired aplastic anemia. Profiling that covered TCR beta VDJ and CDR3 relied on genomic DNA as its template. TCRdb itself ran the reads through MiXCR, one entry per CDR3 protein. The sample carries hundreds of thousands of distinct CDR3 sequences, less than 35% recorded once. Patients chosen for sequencing had CD8+CD57+ cells that had expanded, as shown by flow cytometry. Sequenced: sorted CD4+, CD8+, or CD8+CD57+ T cells (not recorded which) from PBMCs. These receptors were collected from a human donor with aplastic anemia.

This clonotype has only a few counts. This rearrangement joins TRBV6-4 to TRBJ2-1; D is tentatively TRBD1 or TRBD2 (6 bases each). Germline V lookup: CDR1 MRHNA, CDR2 SNTAGT. The CDR3 length is 11 residues. V was pared by 2 bases and J by 15 bases, with 11 bases between. The CDR3 protein is CASSDPGALFF. Written as DNA, the CDR3 is TGTGCCAGCAGTGACCCGGGGGCTCTGTTCTTC.

The chain has TRBV7-9 and TRBJ2-3, with no clear D. This CDR3 has 14 amino acids. Trimming cost V 1 base and J 7 bases, with 12 bases left between them. CDR1 SEHNR and CDR2 FQNEAQ come from the germline V gene (reference sequence). CDR3 protein: CASSLGPIKNTQYF. The CDR3 DNA reads TGTGCCAGCAGCTTAGGACCCATCAAGAATACGCAGTATTTT.

This clonotype was counted between two and nine times. V is TRBV11-2 and J is TRBJ1-6, with 10 bases aligning to TRBD1. V shed 5 bases and J 7 bases; nucleotides not matched to a gene: 5. Per germline, CDR1 SGHAT and CDR2 FQNNGV. This CDR3 has 15 residues. The CDR3 loop reads CASSMTGGENSPLHF. The CDR3 nucleotides are TGTGCCAGCAGCATGACAGGGGGCGAAAATTCACCCCTCCACTTT. Looking up the rest from reference TRBV11-2 and TRBJ1-6 gives the full variable domain: EAGVAQSPRYKIIEKRQSVAFWCNPISGHATLYWYQQILGQGPKLLIQFQNNGVVDDSQLPKDRFSAERLKGVDSTLKIQPAKLEDSAVYLCASSMTGGENSPLHFGNGTRLTVT.

This clonotype was seen many times. The chain couples TRBV29-1 to TRBJ2-3, with 7 bases identical to TRBD2. V lost 7 bases and J lost 4; bases outside the gene matches: 8. This CDR3 region has 13 residues. Germline values: CDR1 SQVTM, CDR2 ANQGSEA. CDR3 in DNA: TGCAGCGCCGAGGGACTAAGATCAGATACGCAGTATTTT. As protein: CSAEGLRSDTQYF.

J is TRBJ2-3 and V is TRBV7-3; D is undetermined. The ends were cut back, 6 bases at V and 3 bases at J, with 7 bases in the middle. This CDR3 is built from 12 residues. CDR1 is SGHTA and CDR2 is FQGTGA in the germline V gene. The CDR3 sequence: CASREATDTQYF. In DNA, the CDR3 is TGTGCCAGCAGGGAAGCAACAGATACGCAGTATTTT.

This clonotype showed up just a few times. The chain combines TRBV20-1 with TRBJ1-5, with TRBD1 matching 7 bases. The junction had 9 bases not matched to a gene; V was cut back by 3 bases and J by 7 bases. The CDR3 has 14 amino acids. Germline CDR1 DFQATT, CDR2 SNEGSKA (reference sequence). The CDR3 is CSARGQPTEQPQHF. The CDR3 bases are TGCAGTGCTAGGGGACAGCCAACTGAGCAGCCCCAGCATTTT.

The V and J genes are TRBV4-1 and TRBJ1-2; D is undetermined. V was clipped by 0 bases and J by 7 bases, with 15 bases between them. This CDR3 comprises 15 residues. Germline V gives CDR1 MGHRA, CDR2 YSYEKL. CDR3 coding DNA: TGCGCCAGCAGCCAAGAGGAGGGAGTTCACTGTGGCTACACCTTC. This sequence encodes CASSQEEGVHCGYTF.

The sample holds many counts of this clonotype. CDR3 nucleotide sequence: TGCAGTGCCTACCCCCGGGGGCAAGAGGCCCAGCATTTT. It yields the protein CSAYPRGQEAQHF. The V gene is TRBV20-1, the J gene TRBJ1-5; D is perhaps TRBD1 (6 bases). This CDR3 comprises 13 residues. V lost 6 bases and J 11 bases, leaving 20 bases between the germline ends. Germline V gene lookup returns CDR1 DFQATT and CDR2 SNEGSKA (reference sequence).

The chain combines TRBV6-4 with TRBJ2-3; D uncertain. V was pared by 3 bases and J by 2 bases, with 9 bases between. The V gene's germline CDR1 is MRHNA and CDR2 SNTAGT. This CDR3 has 14 amino acids. CDR3 loop: CASSEAYNTDTQYF. The CDR3 coding sequence is TGTGCCAGCAGTGAGGCCTACAACACAGATACGCAGTATTTT.

This clonotype appeared many times. The V and J genes are TRBV19 and TRBJ2-3, with D uncertain. There are 11 residues in the CDR3. V was trimmed by 8 bases and J by 4 bases, leaving 7 bases between them. The germline V gene has CDR1 LNHDA and CDR2 SQIVND (reference sequence). As DNA, the CDR3 is TGTGCCAGTTCCTCGGCAGATACGCAGTATTTT. Amino acid sequence: CASSSADTQYF.

J is TRBJ2-1 and V is TRBV20-1; D call uncertain. The CDR3 contains 13 residues. Trimming removed 6 bases at V and 12 bases at J, with 21 bases between. Germline V gene sequence: CDR1 DFQATT, CDR2 SNEGSKA (reference sequence). For the CDR3, the DNA is TGCAGTGCCGACCCCTCTCGAGCATCTGGGCAGTTCTTC. It encodes CSADPSRASGQFF.

Points on this clonotype: A much bigger clone sits one base away, suggesting this may be a read error. This sequence joins TRBV20-1 and TRBJ1-2; the D gene is possibly TRBD1 (5 bases). The CDR3 is made up of 15 amino acids. CDR1 is DFQATT and CDR2 is SNEGSKA in the germline V gene (reference sequence). The CDR3: CSPREMGRANYGYTF. DNA for the CDR3: TGCAGTCCTAGAGAAATGGGACGGGCTAACTATGGCTACACCTTC.

This clonotype was picked up many times. The V call is TRBV7-2, the J call TRBJ1-5; no definite D call. V lost 1 base to trimming and J lost 4 bases, with 11 bases between them. CDR1 is SGHTA, CDR2 FQGNSA, per germline. The CDR3 covers 15 residues. The CDR3 DNA sequence: TGTGCCAGCAGCTTAGAGAGGGAAAGGAATCAGCCCCAGCATTTT. This translates into CASSLERERNQPQHF.

This chain connects TRBV28 to TRBJ1-1; no firm D call. CDR1 MDHEN and CDR2 SYDVKM come from the germline V gene. This CDR3 has 12 residues. Trimming pared 8 bases from V and 4 bases from J, leaving 11 bases between. The CDR3 loop is CASSMWGTEAFF. The CDR3 DNA reads TGTGCCAGCTCAATGTGGGGCACTGAAGCTTTCTTT.

The sample holds a few counts of this clonotype. V and J are TRBV29-1 and TRBJ1-2, with unresolved D. Germline-derived CDR1 and CDR2 are SQVTM and ANQGSEA. This CDR3 has 11 amino acids. The ends were cut back, 0 bases at V and 10 bases at J, with 9 bases in the middle. The CDR3 region is CSVEDRDHYTF. DNA of the CDR3: TGCAGCGTTGAAGATCGAGACCACTACACCTTC.

This clonotype was observed many times. The chain links TRBV2 to TRBJ1-5; the match to TRBD1 covers 7 bases. J was trimmed by 7 bases and V by 2 bases; bases with no gene match: 5. The CDR3 has 14 amino acids. Germline CDR1 reads SNHLY; CDR2 reads FYNNEI. The CDR3 nucleotides are TGTGCCAGCAGTGAAATGCGGACAGGACAGCCCCAGCATTTT. Protein: CASSEMRTGQPQHF.

The genes are TRBV5-8 and TRBJ2-7; D is unclear. The CDR3 runs to 15 residues. Germline V CDR1 and CDR2: SGHTS, YDEGEE. The V end lost 0 bases, the J end lost 6 bases, and 16 bases lay between the germline ends. The CDR3 here is CASSLDRALFVEQYF. The CDR3 DNA reads as TGTGCCAGCAGCTTGGATAGAGCCCTATTTGTCGAGCAGTACTTC.

Only a few counts were recorded for this clonotype. The junction does not match germline at one end; this may be a read error. The chain uses TRBV25-1 and TRBJ2-7; perhaps TRBD2 as D (6 bases). The CDR3 contains 17 residues. Germline V CDR1 and CDR2: MGHDK, SYGVNS. This CDR3 is CASSQTPAGPGSYEQYF. The CDR3 region has the DNA TGCGCCAGCAGCCAAACCCCGGCGGGGCCTGGCTCCTACGAGCAGTACTTC.

This clonotype was seen at least ten times. The genes are TRBV19 and TRBJ2-2, with 9 nucleotides matching TRBD2. Germline V gene lookup returns CDR1 LNHDA and CDR2 SQIVND (reference sequence). There are 15 residues in the CDR3. Trimming removed 7 bases from V and 7 bases from J; junction bases left unmatched: 10. CDR3 bases: TGTGCCAGTATCGGTAGCGGGGGTTTTGGCGGGGAGCTGTTTTTT. As protein: CASIGSGGFGGELFF.

This clonotype has more than one count but fewer than ten. The chain recombines TRBV19 with TRBJ2-1; 7 bases align to TRBD2. This CDR3 spans 15 amino acids. Trimming removed 7 bases from V and 7 bases from J; junction bases left unmatched: 13. Germline lookup yields CDR1 LNHDA and CDR2 SQIVND (reference sequence). CDR3 protein: CASISPGAGENEQFF. The CDR3 bases are TGTGCCAGTATCTCCCCTGGGGCGGGGGAGAATGAGCAGTTCTTC.

This clonotype was counted many times. The rearrangement links TRBV20-1 to TRBJ1-2; D gene uncertain. CDR3 length: 14 amino acids. Germline lookup yields CDR1 DFQATT and CDR2 SNEGSKA (reference sequence). V shed 5 bases and J shed 0 bases, with 13 bases lying between them. The CDR3, as DNA: TGCAGTGCTGGGGTGGGAGCGACTAACTATGGCTACACCTTC. Translated, it gives CSAGVGATNYGYTF.

At least ten counts were recorded for this clonotype. The chain uses TRBV10-3 and TRBJ2-7; D ambiguous. The CDR3 runs to 14 residues. V lost 1 base and J lost 1, with 8 bases in between. Germline V gives CDR1 ENHRY, CDR2 SYGVKD. CDR3 sequence (DNA): TGTGCCATCAGTGAGTGGCAGACATCCTACGAGCAGTACTTC. Translated: CAISEWQTSYEQYF.

Many counts were recorded for this clonotype. This chain connects TRBV7-3 to TRBJ1-1, with 9 nucleotides matching TRBD1. V shed 5 bases, J shed 5 bases, and the junction held 3 bases outside the gene matches. The CDR3 covers 13 residues. Germline CDR1 SGHTA, CDR2 FQGTGA. CDR3 nucleotides: TGTGCCAGCAGCAGGGACAGGGAAACTGAAGCTTTCTTT. This gives the protein CASSRDRETEAFF.

This clonotype was seen repeatedly, ten times or more. V gene TRBV7-9 combines with J gene TRBJ2-7; TRBD2 agrees at 13 bases. After removal of 5 bases from V and 6 bases from J, the junction contained 7 bases not matched to a gene. From germline, CDR1 is SEHNR and CDR2 FQNEAQ (reference sequence). The CDR3 covers 15 residues. This chain's CDR3 is CASSLTSGGALEQYF. CDR3 bases: TGTGCCAGCAGCCTTACTAGCGGGGGGGCTCTCGAGCAGTACTTC.

This clonotype occurred once. Lacking the conserved final phenylalanine or tryptophan, this CDR3 likely reflects a read error. The chain employs TRBV19 and TRBJ1-1, with 8 bases aligning to TRBD1. This CDR3 comprises 15 residues. Losses at the gene ends were 6 bases for V and 4 bases for J; bases not matched to a gene: 10. Germline V lookup: CDR1 LNHDA, CDR2 SQIVND (reference sequence). In nucleotides, the CDR3 is TGTGCCAGTAGACGACAGGGGTCGCTGAGCACTGAAGCTTTCCTT. Its protein is CASRRQGSLSTEAFL.

This clonotype occurred once. This chain uses TRBV27 with TRBJ2-3; D possibly uses TRBD1 or TRBD2 (5 bases each). Germline V gives CDR1 MNHEY, CDR2 SMNVEV (reference sequence). The CDR3 is made up of 16 amino acids. Trimming took 6 bases from V and 2 from J, leaving 18 bases between them. CDR3 DNA sequence: TGTGCCAGCAGCCCAGCCGGGGCAGTGAACACAGATACGCAGTATTTT. Encoded protein: CASSPAGAVNTDTQYF.